This T cell receptor (beta chain) comes out of a study of patients and donors after allogeneic stem cell transplantation. TCRdb re-called the RT-PCR reads with MiXCR, one entry per CDR3 protein. The sample contains 400,000 to 500,000 distinct CDR3 sequences, under 20% of which appear only once. CDR1 MNHEY and CDR2 SVGEGT come from the germline V gene. Trimming cost V 6 bases and J 4 bases, with 12 bases left between them. This CDR3 region has 14 residues. Sequenced: blood, either unsorted or a sorted T cell fraction (not recorded which). V is TRBV6-2 or TRBV6-3 and J is TRBJ2-2; D remains unclear. The receptor was derived from a human donor who was either an allogeneic HSCT recipient or a stem cell or donor lymphocyte infusion donor (not recorded which). It is not recorded whose cells these are; they may come from a transplant donor. The CDR3 DNA is TGTGCCAGCAGCCGTACAGAAGTCACCGGGGAGCTGTTTTTT. This codes for CASSRTEVTGELFF.